This T cell receptor (beta chain) was sequenced during a study of OX40 agonist ivuxolimab in advanced cancers. Study at large: Partial responses, seen in three patients, involved one hepatocellular carcinoma and two cutaneous melanomas. Study-wide results and caveats: Partial responders treated at 0.1-3.0 mg/kg exhibited clonal expansion among the lowest measured.

Repertoires were generated with immunoSEQ multiplex PCR, while TCRdb's copy carries only in-frame clones and drops some. The sample includes 65,000 to 95,000 clones, roughly 89% of them seen just once. A remark on this clone: Its antigen is still unknown.

Trimming took 8 bases from V and 7 from J; bases not matched to a gene: 7. The CDR3 loop spans 13 amino acids. Germline V gives CDR1 LNHDA, CDR2 SQIVND (reference sequence). The receptor comes from an adult with an advanced solid tumor such as melanoma, head and neck, liver or kidney cancer. The sequencing used CD4+ or CD8+ T cells sorted from blood, collected in a trial of the OX40 agonist ivuxolimab. The chain joins TRBV19 to TRBJ1-4; TRBD1 agrees at 7 bases. The CDR3 sequence is CASGRGTAEKLFF. The CDR3, as DNA: TGTGCCAGTGGCCGGGGGACAGCTGAAAAACTGTTTTTT.